The following is a TCR beta chain sequence with its context. This entry is derived from a study of siplizumab effects on memory and regulatory T cells. V gave up 1 base and J gave up 0 bases; unmatched junction bases: 9. This CDR3 is built from 18 residues. Germline CDR1 and CDR2: SGHRS and YFSETQ. TCRdb's table, derived via immunoSEQ multiplex PCR, lists solely in-frame clones and lacks some. In the table there are about 110,000 clones, around 90% of which are singletons. This receptor was obtained from a human donor in good health. The genes are TRBV5-1 and TRBJ1-3; the match to TRBD1 covers 8 bases. Input material: Tregs sorted from blood. CDR3 in amino acids: CASSLYRGTSSSGNTIYF. CDR3 nucleotides: TGCGCCAGCAGCTTGTACAGGGGGACATCGAGCTCTGGAAACACCATATATTTT.